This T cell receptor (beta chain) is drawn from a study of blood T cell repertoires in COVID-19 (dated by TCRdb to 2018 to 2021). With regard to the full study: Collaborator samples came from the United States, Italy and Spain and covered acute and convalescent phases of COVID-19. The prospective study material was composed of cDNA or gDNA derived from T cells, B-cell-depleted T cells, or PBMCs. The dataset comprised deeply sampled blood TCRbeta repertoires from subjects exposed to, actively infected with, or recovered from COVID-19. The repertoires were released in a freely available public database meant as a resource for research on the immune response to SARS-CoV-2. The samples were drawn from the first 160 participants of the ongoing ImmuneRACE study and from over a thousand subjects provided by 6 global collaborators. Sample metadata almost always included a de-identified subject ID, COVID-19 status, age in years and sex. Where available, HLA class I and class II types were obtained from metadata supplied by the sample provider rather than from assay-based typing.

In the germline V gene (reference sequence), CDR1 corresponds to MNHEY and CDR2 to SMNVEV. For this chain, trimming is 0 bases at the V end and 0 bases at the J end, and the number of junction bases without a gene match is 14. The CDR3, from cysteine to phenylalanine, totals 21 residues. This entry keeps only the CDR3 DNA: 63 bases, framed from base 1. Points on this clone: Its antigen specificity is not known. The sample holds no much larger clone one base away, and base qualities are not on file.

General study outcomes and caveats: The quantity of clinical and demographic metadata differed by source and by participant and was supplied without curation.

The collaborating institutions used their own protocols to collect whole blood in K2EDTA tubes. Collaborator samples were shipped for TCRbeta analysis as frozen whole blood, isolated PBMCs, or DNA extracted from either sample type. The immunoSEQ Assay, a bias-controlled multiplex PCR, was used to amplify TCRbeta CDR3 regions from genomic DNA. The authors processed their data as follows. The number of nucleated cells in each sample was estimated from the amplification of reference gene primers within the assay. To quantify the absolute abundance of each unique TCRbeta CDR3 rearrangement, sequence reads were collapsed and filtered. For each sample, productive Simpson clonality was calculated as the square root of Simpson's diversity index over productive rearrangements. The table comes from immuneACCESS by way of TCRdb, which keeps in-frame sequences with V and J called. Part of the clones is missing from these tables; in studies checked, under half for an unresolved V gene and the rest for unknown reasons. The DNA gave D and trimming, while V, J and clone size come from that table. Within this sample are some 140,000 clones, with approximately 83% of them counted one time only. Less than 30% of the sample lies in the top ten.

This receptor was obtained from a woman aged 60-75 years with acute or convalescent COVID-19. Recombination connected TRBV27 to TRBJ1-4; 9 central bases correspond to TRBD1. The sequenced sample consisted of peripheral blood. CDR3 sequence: CASSLSRDRVLGKTTNEKLFF. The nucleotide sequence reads TGTGCCAGCAGTTTATCGCGGGACAGGGTGCTCGGAAAGACAACTAATGAAAAACTGTTTTTT.